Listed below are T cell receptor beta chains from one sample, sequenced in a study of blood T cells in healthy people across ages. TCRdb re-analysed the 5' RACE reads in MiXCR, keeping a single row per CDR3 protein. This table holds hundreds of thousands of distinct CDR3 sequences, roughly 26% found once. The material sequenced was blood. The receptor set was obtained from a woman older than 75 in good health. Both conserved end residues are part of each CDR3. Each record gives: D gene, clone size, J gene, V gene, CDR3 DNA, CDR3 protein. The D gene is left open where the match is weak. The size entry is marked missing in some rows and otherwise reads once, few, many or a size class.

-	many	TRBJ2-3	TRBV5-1	TGCGCCACGTCTGGGGGGACCAGCACAGATACGCAGTATTTT	CATSGGTSTDTQYF
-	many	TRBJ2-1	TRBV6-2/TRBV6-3	TGTGCCAGCAGGATGACTAGCTCCTACAATGAGCAGTTCTTC	CASRMTSSYNEQFF
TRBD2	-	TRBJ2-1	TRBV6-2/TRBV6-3	TGTGCCAGCAGTTACTCAGCGGGGGGGCTACGTGGCGTGCAGTTCTTC	CASSYSAGGLRGVQFF
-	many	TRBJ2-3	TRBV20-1	TGCAGTGCTAGAAGAACGACTGGCACAGATACGCAGTATTTT	CSARRTTGTDTQYF
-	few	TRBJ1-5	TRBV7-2	TGTGCCAGCAGCTTAGCCTCCGGGAACGGCCAGCCCCAGCATTTT	CASSLASGNGQPQHF
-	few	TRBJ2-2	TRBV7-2	TGTGCCAGCAGCTTGCAGATCCCGAGCACCGGGGAGCTGTTTTTT	CASSLQIPSTGELFF
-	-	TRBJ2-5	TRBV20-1	TGCAGTGCTCCCCGTGCCCGGGTCCAAGAGACCCAGTACTTC	CSAPRARVQETQYF
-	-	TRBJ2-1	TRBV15	TGTGCCACCGGGCGGTATGAGGGCAGCTATGAGCAGTTCTTC	CATGRYEGSYEQFF
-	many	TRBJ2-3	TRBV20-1	TGCAGTGCTAGAGATACAGGAAAGAGCACAGATACGCAGTATTTT	CSARDTGKSTDTQYF
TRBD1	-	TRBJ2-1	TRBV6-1	TGTGCCAGCAGTGCCCGAGACAGGGCTCAGGGCAATGAGCAGTTCTTC	CASSARDRAQGNEQFF
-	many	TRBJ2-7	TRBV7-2	TGTGCCAGCAGCTACTCGGACGGACCCTACGAGCAGTACTTC	CASSYSDGPYEQYF
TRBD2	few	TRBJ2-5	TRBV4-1	TGCGCCAGCAGCCAATTTCCGCGGGGGGGGGCCCAAGAGACCCAGTACTTC	CASSQFPRGGAQETQYF
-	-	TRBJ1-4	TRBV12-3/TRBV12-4	TGTGCCAGCAGTTTAGCGCCCGGGACGGTAGCCCTGTTTTTT	CASSLAPGTVALFF
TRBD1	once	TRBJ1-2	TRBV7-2	TGTGCCAGCAGCTTAGCCCCCAGGGGGGACTATGGCTACACCTTC	CASSLAPRGDYGYTF
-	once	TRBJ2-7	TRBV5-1	TGCGCCAGCAGCTTGGCCACTAGCAGTGGCGAGCAGTACTTC	CASSLATSSGEQYF
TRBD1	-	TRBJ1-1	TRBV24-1	TGTGCCACCAGTGATGGATACAGGGGAGACACTGAAGCTTTCTTT	CATSDGYRGDTEAFF
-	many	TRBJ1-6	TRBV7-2	TGTGCCAGCAGCTTGGACAGTGATAATTCACCCCTCCACTTT	CASSLDSDNSPLHF
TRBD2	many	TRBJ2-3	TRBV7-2	TGTGCCAGCAGCGCAACCGGGACTAGCAAAATAGATACGCAGTATTTT	CASSATGTSKIDTQYF
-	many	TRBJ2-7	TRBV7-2	TGTGCCAGCAGGAAAACAGGCCTCATTGACCACGAGCAGTACTTC	CASRKTGLIDHEQYF
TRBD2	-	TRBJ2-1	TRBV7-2	TGTGCCAGCAGCAAATCATCCGGGACTAGCGGGTACAATGAGCAGTTCTTC	CASSKSSGTSGYNEQFF
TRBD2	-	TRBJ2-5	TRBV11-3	TGTGCCAGCAGCTGGAGCGGGGGGGAAGAGACCCAGTACTTC	CASSWSGGEETQYF
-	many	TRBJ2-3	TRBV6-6	TGTGCCAGCAGTTACTCGAGCCACCCGCGGGATACGCAGTATTTT	CASSYSSHPRDTQYF
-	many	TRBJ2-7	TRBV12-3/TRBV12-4	TGTGCCAGCAGTTTTCGTCCAGGGTGGGGAGAGCAGTACTTC	CASSFRPGWGEQYF
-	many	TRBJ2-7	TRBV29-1	TGCAGCGTTGTATGGAAAAGGGCCTCCGAGCAGTACTTC	CSVVWKRASEQYF
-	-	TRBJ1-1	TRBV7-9	TGTGCCGGCAGCTTAGTGGGTTCCGCCTCTGAAGCTTTCTTT	CAGSLVGSASEAFF
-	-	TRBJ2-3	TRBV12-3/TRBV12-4	TGTGCCAGCCGTCCAGCGGAGACCGCAGATACGCAGTATTTT	CASRPAETADTQYF
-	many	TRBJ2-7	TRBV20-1	TGCAGTGCTAGAGACGGACAGTTGAAGGCCTACGAGCAGTACTTC	CSARDGQLKAYEQYF
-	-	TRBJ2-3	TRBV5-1	TGCGCCAGCAGCTTAGCAAACAGGGCAGATACGCAGTATTTT	CASSLANRADTQYF
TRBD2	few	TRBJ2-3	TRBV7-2	TGTGCCAGCAGCCCCAGGGGAGCGGGGGGTTCAGATACGCAGTATTTT	CASSPRGAGGSDTQYF
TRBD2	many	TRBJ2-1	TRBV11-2	TGTGCCAGCAGCCCCCGGACTAGCGGAAGGTCCTACAATGAGCAGTTCTTC	CASSPRTSGRSYNEQFF
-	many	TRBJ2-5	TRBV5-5	TGTGCCAGCAGCTTATCGACAGCTAAAGACCTACAAGAGACCCAGTACTTC	CASSLSTAKDLQETQYF
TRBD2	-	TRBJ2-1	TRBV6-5	TGTGCCAGCAGTCTCGGCGGCGGGGGGCAGGGCAATGAGCAGTTCTTC	CASSLGGGGQGNEQFF
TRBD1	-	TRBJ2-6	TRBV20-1	TGCAGTGCTAGGGTAAAAATAACAGGGGCTGGGGCCAACGTCCTGACTTTC	CSARVKITGAGANVLTF
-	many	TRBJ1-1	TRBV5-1	TGCGCCAGCAGCCGAACAGGGACCACTGAAGCTTTCTTT	CASSRTGTTEAFF
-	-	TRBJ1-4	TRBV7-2	TGTGCCGGCAGCTTAGTGAGGGGGACCGGGGAAAAACTGTTTTTT	CAGSLVRGTGEKLFF
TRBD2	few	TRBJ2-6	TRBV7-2	TGTGCCGGCAGCCCCTTGGGGGGTAGCGGGGGGGCCCGTGGGGCCAACGTCCTGACTTTC	CAGSPLGGSGGARGANVLTF
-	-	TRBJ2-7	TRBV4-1	TGCGCCAGCAGAGGTGAGGAGCCCTACGAGCAGTACTTC	CASRGEEPYEQYF
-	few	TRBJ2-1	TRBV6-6	TGTGCCAGCAGCCCCCTGGGGTGCAATGAGCAGTTCTTC	CASSPLGCNEQFF
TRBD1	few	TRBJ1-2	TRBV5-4	TGTGCCAGCTTAATCCAGGGGGCAGTTGGCTACACCTTC	CASLIQGAVGYTF
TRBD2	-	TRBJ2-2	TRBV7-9	TGTGCCAGCAGCTTAGCTAGCGGGGTCACCGGGGAGCTGTTTTTT	CASSLASGVTGELFF
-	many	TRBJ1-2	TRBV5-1	TGCGCCAGCAGGCCGGACGGCCCAAACTATGGCTACACCTTC	CASRPDGPNYGYTF
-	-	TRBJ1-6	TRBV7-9	TGTGCCAGCAGCGTTCGGGGGGCCCCCCTCCACTTT	CASSVRGAPLHF
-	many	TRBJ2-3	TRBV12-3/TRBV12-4	TGTGCCAGCAGTTTCGGCAGCGCGAGCGCAGATACGCAGTATTTT	CASSFGSASADTQYF